This T cell receptor beta chain was identified during a study of response to subunit inactivated influenza vaccine. MiXCR was run by TCRdb on the RT-PCR reads, yielding one entry per CDR3 protein. The sample shows about 310,000 distinct CDR3 sequences, around 20% of them seen only once. The CDR3 is made up of 15 amino acids. Trimming took off 0 bases at V and 8 bases at J, with 17 bases between the two ends. CDR1 and CDR2 (germline): SQVTM, ANQGSEA. Material: PBMCs from blood, obtained about 20 months after vaccination. The receptor comes from a man aged 50 to 69 who received an inactivated influenza vaccine. The chain links TRBV29-1 to TRBJ2-4, with D tentatively TRBD2 (7 bases). CDR3 nucleotide sequence: TGCAGCGTTGAAGATAGGCGGGGGCCAGTGTACATTCAGTACTTC. It is translated as CSVEDRRGPVYIQYF.